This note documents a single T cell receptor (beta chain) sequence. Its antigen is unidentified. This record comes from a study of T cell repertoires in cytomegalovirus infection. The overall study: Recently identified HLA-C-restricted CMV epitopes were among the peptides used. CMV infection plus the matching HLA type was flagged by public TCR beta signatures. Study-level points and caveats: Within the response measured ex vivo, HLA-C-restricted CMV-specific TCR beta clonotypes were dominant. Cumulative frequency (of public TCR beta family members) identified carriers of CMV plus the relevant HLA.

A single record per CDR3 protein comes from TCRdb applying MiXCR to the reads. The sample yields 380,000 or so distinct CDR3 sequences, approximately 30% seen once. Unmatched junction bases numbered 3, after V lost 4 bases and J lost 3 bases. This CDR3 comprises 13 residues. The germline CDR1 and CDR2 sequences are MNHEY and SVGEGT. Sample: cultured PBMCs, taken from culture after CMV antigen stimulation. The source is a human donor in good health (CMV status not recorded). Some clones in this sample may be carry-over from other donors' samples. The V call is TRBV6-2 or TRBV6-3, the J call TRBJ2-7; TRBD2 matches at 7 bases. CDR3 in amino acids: CASSSRTSYEQYV. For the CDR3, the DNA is TGTGCCAGCAGTTCACGGACTAGCTACGAGCAGTACGTC.